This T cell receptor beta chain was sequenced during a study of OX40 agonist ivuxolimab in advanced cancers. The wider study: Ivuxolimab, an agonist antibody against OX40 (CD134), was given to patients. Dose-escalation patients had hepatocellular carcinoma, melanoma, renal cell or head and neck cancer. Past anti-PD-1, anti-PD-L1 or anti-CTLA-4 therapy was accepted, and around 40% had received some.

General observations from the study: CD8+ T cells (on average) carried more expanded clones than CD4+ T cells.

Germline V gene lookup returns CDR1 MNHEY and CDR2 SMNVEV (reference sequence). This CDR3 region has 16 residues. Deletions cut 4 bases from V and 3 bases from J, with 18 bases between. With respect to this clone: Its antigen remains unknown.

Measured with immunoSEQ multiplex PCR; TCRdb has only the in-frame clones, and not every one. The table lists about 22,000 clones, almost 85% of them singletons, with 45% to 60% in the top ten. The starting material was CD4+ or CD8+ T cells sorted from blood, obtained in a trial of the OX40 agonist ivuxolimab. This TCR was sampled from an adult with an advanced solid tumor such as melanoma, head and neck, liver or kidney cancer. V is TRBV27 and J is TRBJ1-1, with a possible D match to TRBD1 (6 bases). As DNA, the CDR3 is TGTGCCAGCAGTTGGGGCTCGGGGGGCCCAGACACTGAAGCTTTCTTT. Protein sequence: CASSWGSGGPDTEAFF.